The entry below describes one T cell receptor (beta chain). Profiling relied on immunoSEQ multiplex PCR, and the TCRdb table lists in-frame clones only, not all of them. Here the sample spans 100,000 to 150,000 clones, 90% being singletons. Trimming at V came to 10 bases and at J to 2 bases, leaving 3 bases not matched to a gene. The CDR3 consists of 13 residues. The germline CDR1 and CDR2 sequences are ENHRY and SYGVKD. The data originate from a study of OX40 agonist ivuxolimab in advanced cancers. The chain recombines TRBV10-3 with TRBJ2-3, with 10 bases that match TRBD2. The material was CD4+ or CD8+ T cells sorted from blood, obtained in a trial of the OX40 agonist ivuxolimab. The TCR comes from an adult with an advanced solid tumor such as melanoma, head and neck, liver or kidney cancer. The CDR3 spells CATGLAPTDTQYF. CDR3 bases: TGTGCCACGGGACTAGCGCCCACAGATACGCAGTATTTT.